The 12 T cell receptor beta chains below all came from one sample that was sequenced in a study of blood T cells in healthy people across ages (dated by TCRdb to between 2015 and 2017). Library prep was done by 5' RACE. The sample was run on an Illumina HiSeq 2500. A second 7 to 11 cycle PCR used a sample-barcoded 5' primer and a J-beta primer mix. In TCRdb, the public reads were trimmed at Q25 with fastp and aligned with MiXCR, with productive beta chains retained. CDR3 protein sequences are deduplicated, and each keeps its most common genes and DNA. The sample table shows over a million distinct CDR3 sequences, and 45% to 70% are seen once. The top ten constitute approximately 7% of the sample. The sequenced sample consisted of blood. These receptors were obtained from a man between 18 and 35 years old in good health.

The rearrangement uses TRBV6-5 and TRBJ1-1; the match to TRBD1 covers 7 bases. CDR1 is MNHEY and CDR2 is SVGAGI in the germline V gene. The CDR3 covers 15 residues. The V gene end was trimmed by 0 bases and the J gene end by 5 bases; junction bases not matched to a gene: 6. In nucleotides, the CDR3 is TGTGCCAGCAGTTACTCCCCGGGACAGACAACTGAAGCTTTCTTT. Residues: CASSYSPGQTTEAFF.

The chain has TRBV7-2 and TRBJ2-4; D gene ambiguous. The DNA end is a closer match to TRBJ2-7, so the J assignment may be wrong. CDR1 is SGHTA and CDR2 is FQGNSA in the germline V gene. The CDR3 spans 18 residues. The CDR3 is CASSPPPIAGSLSYEQYF. In DNA form, the CDR3 reads TGTGCCAGCAGCCCTCCCCCTATAGCCGGGTCGCTCTCTTACGAGCAGTACTTC.

The chain carries TRBV11-2 and TRBJ2-5; weak D call: TRBD1 (6 bases). CDR1 SGHAT and CDR2 FQNNGV come from the germline V gene. V was clipped by 4 bases and J by 3 bases, with 15 bases between them. The CDR3 is made up of 15 amino acids. The DNA of the CDR3 is TGTGCCAGCAGCTCTAAACAGGGTATGGAAGAGACCCAGTACTTC. It is translated as CASSSKQGMEETQYF.

This rearrangement joins TRBV6-5 to TRBJ2-1, with D perhaps given as TRBD1 or TRBD2 (5 bases each). Trimming stripped 4 bases from V and 4 bases from J, with 14 bases between. This CDR3 region has 15 residues. Germline CDR1 is MNHEY and CDR2 is SVGAGI. This CDR3 reads CASSSGTSPYNEQFF. The CDR3 DNA reads as TGTGCCAGCAGTTCGGGGACCTCCCCTTACAATGAGCAGTTCTTC.

This sequence joins TRBV11-2 and TRBJ2-3; the D gene is possibly TRBD2 (5 bases). CDR1 is SGHAT and CDR2 is FQNNGV in the germline V gene. The CDR3 is 15 residues long. The ends were cut back, 6 bases at V and 2 bases at J, with 15 bases in the middle. CDR3 nucleotides: TGTGCCAGCAGAATTTCCGGGATGTCCACAGATACGCAGTATTTT. Protein sequence: CASRISGMSTDTQYF. Full variable domain (rest looked up from reference TRBV11-2 and TRBJ2-3): EAGVAQSPRYKIIEKRQSVAFWCNPISGHATLYWYQQILGQGPKLLIQFQNNGVVDDSQLPKDRFSAERLKGVDSTLKIQPAKLEDSAVYLCASRISGMSTDTQYFGPGTRLTVL.

This clonotype was seen a handful of times. CDR3 sequence: CASSQAGQLNNSPLHF. The CDR3 nucleotides are TGTGCCAGCAGCCAAGCGGGACAGCTAAATAATTCACCCCTCCACTTT. The chain is built from TRBV14 and TRBJ1-6; 7 nucleotides align to TRBD1. Germline V gene sequence: CDR1 SGHDN, CDR2 FVKESK. The CDR3 sequence is 16 residues long. J lost 5 bases, V lost 1 base, and 5 bases had no gene match.

This chain joins TRBV10-3 and TRBJ1-4; D uncertain. In germline, CDR1 is ENHRY, CDR2 SYGVKD. This CDR3 spans 13 amino acids. V was shortened by 3 bases and J by 8 bases, with 10 bases between the two germline ends. Here the CDR3 reads CAISEEFQEKLFF. The DNA of the CDR3 is TGTGCCATCAGTGAAGAATTTCAAGAAAAACTGTTTTTT.

This clonotype was seen ten or more times. J is TRBJ1-4 and V is TRBV29-1, with a possible D match to TRBD1 (5 bases). This CDR3 spans 13 amino acids. V gave up 0 bases and J gave up 8 bases, with 10 bases separating them. CDR1 and CDR2 (germline): SQVTM, ANQGSEA. CDR3 protein: CSVEESREEKLFF. The DNA of the CDR3 is TGCAGCGTTGAAGAGTCCAGGGAAGAAAAACTGTTTTTT.

The V and J genes are TRBV12-3 or TRBV12-4 and TRBJ1-1; TRBD1 matches 7 bases. The CDR3 extends over 15 amino acids. V dropped 6 bases and J dropped 2; count of bases not matched to a gene: 9. The CDR3 here is CASSGNRGANTEAFF. In DNA, the CDR3 is TGTGCCAGCAGCGGAAACAGGGGCGCAAACACTGAAGCTTTCTTT.

This clonotype was seen a handful of times. The CDR3: CSASPGPYNEQFF. The CDR3, as DNA: TGCAGTGCCTCCCCGGGACCCTACAATGAGCAGTTCTTC. The chain employs TRBV20-1 and TRBJ2-1; D might be TRBD1 or TRBD2, each matching 5 bases. The CDR3 length is 13 residues. V lost 6 bases, J lost 2 bases, and 11 bases lay in between. Germline lookup yields CDR1 DFQATT and CDR2 SNEGSKA (reference sequence).

The chain carries TRBV6-1 and TRBJ2-1, with D tentatively TRBD1 (6 bases). The germline gives CDR1 MNHNS, CDR2 SASEGT. This CDR3 has 12 residues. The ends were cut back, 7 bases at V and 7 bases at J, with 11 bases in the middle. The CDR3: CASTETGNEQFF. The CDR3, as DNA: TGTGCCAGCACTGAGACAGGTAATGAGCAGTTCTTC.

The gene calls are TRBV20-1 and TRBJ2-1; a weak D match, TRBD2 (5 bases). The CDR3 totals 12 residues. In germline, CDR1 is DFQATT, CDR2 SNEGSKA (reference sequence). V was shortened by 0 bases and J by 9 bases, with 9 bases between the two germline ends. The CDR3 nucleotides read TGCAGTGCTAGAGAGCGGGTGATTGAGCAGTTCTTC. It translates to CSARERVIEQFF.